Below, one T cell receptor beta chain is given with its context. The antigen is not known. After removal of 5 bases from V and 2 bases from J, the junction contained 9 bases not matched to a gene. The CDR3 runs 16 residues. TCRdb independently ran MiXCR on the reads; one entry per CDR3 protein. The sample includes under 500,000 distinct CDR3 sequences, 42% of them seen just once. This entry belongs to a study of T cell repertoires in cytomegalovirus infection. Study information: Based on public TCR beta signatures, there were indications of CMV infection and of a matching HLA type.

The TCR comes from a human donor in good health (CMV status not recorded). Some clones in this sample may be carry-over from other donors' samples. The sequenced sample was cultured PBMCs, obtained from culture after CMV antigen stimulation. V gene TRBV12-3 or TRBV12-4 combines with J gene TRBJ1-5; 7 nucleotides match TRBD1. CDR3 in amino acids: CASSNPGGAGNQPQHF. CDR3 bases: TGTGCCAGCAGTAACCCAGGGGGGGCAGGCAATCAGCCCCAGCATTTT.